This T cell receptor (beta chain) is drawn from a study of molecular identifiers for immune sequencing clone quantification. Study details: Replicate experiments divided RNA from about 21,000 or 97,000 naive CD8 cells into five parts and sequenced four.

This clonotype was found many times. Its antigen remains unknown. Sorted naive CD8 T cells, roughly 20,000 to 1,100,000, were sequenced from 10%, 30% or 50% RNA. Germline CDR1 is SEHNR and CDR2 is FQNEAQ (reference sequence). V lost 5 bases and J 4 bases, leaving 17 bases between the germline ends. This CDR3 has 15 residues. Study observations and caveats: More than 99% of effector molecules, versus under 1% of naive-cell molecules, belonged to clones above 20 RNA copies.

Generation of bulk TCR libraries relied on previously described methods and listed TCR primers. TCRdb passed the PCR reads through MiXCR, listing each CDR3 protein once. The sample lists hundreds of thousands of distinct CDR3 sequences, roughly a quarter occurring once. The sequence came from a human donor in good health. Some libraries in this study had Jurkat cell RNA spiked in. The J gene is TRBJ2-5, the V gene TRBV7-9, with a possible D match to TRBD2 (5 bases). The sequenced material came from naive CD8+ T cells from blood, with Jurkat cell RNA spiked in. Subset described: FACS-sorted CD8+CD4-CCR7+CD45RA+ naive T cells. The CDR3 loop is CASSLPFLEGETQYF. In DNA form, the CDR3 reads TGTGCCAGCAGCCTACCTTTCTTAGAGGGAGAGACCCAGTACTTC.